One sample yielded the 2 T cell receptor beta chains listed below, sequenced in a study of CD8 T cells in Susac syndrome. After extraction with the RNeasy kit, roughly 0.5 to 1 ug of the RNA was reverse transcribed using random hexamers. MiXCR, run by TCRdb on the immunoSEQ multiplex PCR reads, gives a single entry per CDR3 protein. The sample has some 260,000 distinct CDR3 sequences; roughly 95% are singletons. The sample taken for sequencing was CD4+ T cells from PBMCs. The receptors derive from a human donor with multiple sclerosis.

The chain carries TRBV2 and TRBJ2-7; D is unresolved. V was trimmed by 6 bases and J by 5 bases, leaving 17 bases between them. CDR3 length equals 14 residues. Germline loops: CDR1 SNHLY, CDR2 FYNNEI. The CDR3 nucleotides read TGTGCCAGCAGCCCCCGTTTGGTAGTGAACGAGCAGTACGTC. Amino acids: CASSPRLVVNEQYV.

The V and J genes are TRBV5-1 and TRBJ2-3; tentatively, D is TRBD1 or TRBD2 (5 bases each). The V end lost 0 bases, the J end lost 9 bases, and 14 bases lay between the germline ends. This CDR3 comprises 14 residues. Germline V CDR1 and CDR2: SGHRS, YFSETQ. CDR3 protein: CASSLARDERTQYF. The CDR3 DNA sequence: TGCGCCAGCAGCTTGGCCAGGGACGAGCGGACGCAGTATTTT. Full variable domain (rest looked up from reference TRBV5-1 and TRBJ2-3): KAGVTQTPRYLIKTRGQQVTLSCSPISGHRSVSWYQQTPGQGLQFLFEYFSETQRNKGNFPGRFSGRQFSNSRSEMNVSTLELGDSALYLCASSLARDERTQYFGPGTRLTVL.